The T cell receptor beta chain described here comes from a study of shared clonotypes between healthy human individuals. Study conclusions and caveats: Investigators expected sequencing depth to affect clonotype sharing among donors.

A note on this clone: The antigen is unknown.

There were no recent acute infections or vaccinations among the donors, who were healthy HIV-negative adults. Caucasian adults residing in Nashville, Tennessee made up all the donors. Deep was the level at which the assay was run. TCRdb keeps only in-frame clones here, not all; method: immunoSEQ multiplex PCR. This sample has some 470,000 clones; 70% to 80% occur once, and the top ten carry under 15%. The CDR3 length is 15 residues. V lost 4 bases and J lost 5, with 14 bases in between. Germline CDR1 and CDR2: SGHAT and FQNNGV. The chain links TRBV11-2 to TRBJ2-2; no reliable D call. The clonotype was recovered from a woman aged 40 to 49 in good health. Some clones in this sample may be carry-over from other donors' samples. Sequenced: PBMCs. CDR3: CASSSQVVVTGELFF. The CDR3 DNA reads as TGTGCCAGCAGCTCCCAGGTTGTGGTGACCGGGGAGCTGTTTTTT.